This T cell receptor (beta chain) was sequenced for a study of CD8+CD57+ T cells in acquired aplastic anemia (dated by TCRdb to the late 2010s). Study-level background: A mean of 3.2 ug of DNA, ranging from roughly 0.2 to 27.4 ug, was extracted from sorted CD4+ and CD8+ cells. CD8+CD57+ expansion was defined as a frequency above the mean frequency observed in healthy subjects.

As to this clonotype: The antigen it binds to is not known. No quality values exist for individual bases; no much larger clone is one base distant.

Beyond this particular receptor, the publication reports: CD8+ Simpson's diversity did not differ significantly between patients and healthy controls (P=0.060). Twenty-nine CD8+ CDR3 sequences were found in both patients and controls but appeared to be highly expressed in patients and within the immunodominant clones of the patients.

V is reduced by 0 bases and J by 11 bases, leaving a spacing of 20 bases between them. Measured from the cysteine to the phenylalanine, the CDR3 is 15 residues long. Left in the record is the CDR3 DNA by itself, 45 bases read in frame from the first base. CDR1 and CDR2, looked up from the germline V gene, are SGDLS and YYNGEE. Genomic DNA served as template for TCR beta VDJ combination and CDR3 sequence profiling. An Illumina HiSeq 2000 was the platform used for TCR repertoire sequencing. In the paper's pipeline: Repertoire assessment relied on Simpson's diversity index, CDR3 size and DJ length profiles, and TRBV/TRBJ rearrangement plots. Whichever DNA sequence was most abundant in the deep sequencing data was defined as the immunodominant clone. CDR3 amino acid sequences were screened for sharing across subjects and compared with published repertoires and the VDJdb database. In-frame beta chains were kept once TCRdb had trimmed the public reads at Q25 with fastp and called clones with MiXCR. Every distinct CDR3 protein forms one entry, paired with its most common genes and DNA. What appears here as the V and J calls and clone size reflects TCRdb's work, not the paper's. The sample data list a few hundred thousand distinct CDR3 sequences, and around 82% of these were observed just once. About two fifths of the sample is in the top ten clones.

Patients chosen for sequencing had shown expansion of CD8+CD57+ cells by flow cytometry. Every patient had severe acquired aplastic anemia, diagnosed using the International Study of Aplastic Anemia and Agranulocytosis and Camitta criteria. Patients had received no therapy at the time of blood sampling. TCR repertoires of sorted CD4+ and CD8+ blood T cells from severe aplastic anemia patients and healthy subjects were deep-sequenced in the study. Patients were enrolled in the USA under clinicaltrials.gov protocols 00001620, 01623167, 00001397, 00071045, 00081523 and 00961064. Ficoll-Paque density gradient centrifugation was used to isolate peripheral blood mononuclear cells. CD4+ and CD8+ T cells were sorted by FACS or magnetic beads before DNA extraction.

Recombination joined TRBV9 with TRBJ1-1; no D gene call is confident. Material: sorted CD4+, CD8+, or CD8+CD57+ T cells (not recorded which) from PBMCs. This clonotype was sampled from a human donor with aplastic anemia. The bases are TGTGCCAGCAGCGTAGAGCCGGCTACGCAGAATTTTGCTTTCTTT. It translates to CASSVEPATQNFAFF.